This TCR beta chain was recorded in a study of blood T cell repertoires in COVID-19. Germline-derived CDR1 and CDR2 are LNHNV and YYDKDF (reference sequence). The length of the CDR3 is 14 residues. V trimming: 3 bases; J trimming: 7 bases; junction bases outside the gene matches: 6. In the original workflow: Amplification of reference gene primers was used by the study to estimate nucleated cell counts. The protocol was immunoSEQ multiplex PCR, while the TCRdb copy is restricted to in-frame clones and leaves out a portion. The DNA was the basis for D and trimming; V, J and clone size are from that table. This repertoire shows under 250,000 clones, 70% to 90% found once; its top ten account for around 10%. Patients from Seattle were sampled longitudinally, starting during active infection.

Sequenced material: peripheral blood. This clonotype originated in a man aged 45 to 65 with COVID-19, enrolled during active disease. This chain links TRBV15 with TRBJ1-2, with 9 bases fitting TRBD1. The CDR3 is CATSRDRGWGGYTF. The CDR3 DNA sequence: TGTGCCACCAGCAGGGACAGGGGCTGGGGTGGCTACACCTTC.